The clone carrying this T cell receptor beta chain was counted at least ten times. This sample is drawn from a study of prognosis after radiotherapy for stage I lung cancer. CDR3 of TCR beta was amplified from genomic DNA via a two-round multiplex PCR. Used in first-round PCR were primers specific to each TRBV and TRBJ gene. MiXCR, applied by TCRdb to the multiplex PCR reads, yields one record per CDR3 protein. The sample includes 15,000 to 20,000 distinct CDR3 sequences, 31% seen only once; the top ten take about 23%. The V gene end was trimmed by 2 bases and the J gene end by 6 bases; junction bases not matched to a gene: 7. This CDR3 has 15 residues. Germline V gene sequence: CDR1 MNHEY, CDR2 SVGAGI.

V usage is TRBV6-5 and J usage is TRBJ2-5, with TRBD2 identical over 9 bases. The specimen was PBMCs, collected before or after stereotactic body radiation therapy (not recorded which). The sequence came from a donor at least 50 years old with non-small cell lung cancer. CDR3 sequence: CASSYLSGRDQTQYF. The CDR3 nucleotides are TGTGCCAGCAGTTACCTTAGCGGGAGAGATCAGACCCAGTACTTC.